One and the same sample provided the 20 T cell receptor beta chains below, sequenced in a study of blood T cells in healthy people across ages. Next came a second PCR, run for roughly 7 to 12 cycles, which used a sample-barcoded 5' primer along with a J-beta primer mix. Via MiXCR, TCRdb re-called the 5' RACE reads, giving one row per CDR3 protein. The sample holds more than 700,000 distinct CDR3 sequences; more than 35% are singletons and the top ten take roughly 20%. The sample consisted of blood. The receptors come from a man older than 75 in good health.

In its sample, this clonotype was seen a few times. The chain joins TRBV5-1 to TRBJ1-1; possibly TRBD1 for D (6 bases). The germline V gene encodes CDR1 SGHRS and CDR2 YFSETQ. The CDR3 loop spans 16 amino acids. V gave up 0 bases and J gave up 3 bases, with 15 bases separating them. CDR3 sequence (DNA): TGCGCCAGCAGCTTGGTCCAGGGGATCACGGACACTGAAGCTTTCTTT. It codes for CASSLVQGITDTEAFF.

The V call is TRBV6-1, the J call TRBJ2-1, with 7 nucleotides matching TRBD1. Germline assignment: CDR1 MNHNS and CDR2 SASEGT. V was clipped by 8 bases and J by 4 bases; unmatched bases: 5. The CDR3 extends over 13 amino acids. CDR3 nucleotides: TGTGCCAGCGAGGACAGGCCGTACAATGAGCAGTTCTTC. Translated, it gives CASEDRPYNEQFF.

This clonotype has a handful of counts. The rearrangement uses TRBV29-1 and TRBJ2-3; 13 bases are a match to TRBD2. There are 15 residues in the CDR3. Germline CDR1 and CDR2: SQVTM and ANQGSEA. Unmatched junction bases numbered 9, after V lost 6 bases and J lost 6 bases. CDR3 nucleotide sequence: TGCAGCGTCGTTGGACTAGCGGGAGCGTCCGATACGCAGTATTTT. Amino acid sequence: CSVVGLAGASDTQYF.

V and J are TRBV5-1 and TRBJ2-7; 10 bases agree with TRBD1. The CDR3 sequence is 15 residues long. The V segment lost 0 bases and the J segment 4 bases; nucleotides outside the gene matches: 4. Germline-derived CDR1 and CDR2 are SGHRS and YFSETQ. In nucleotides, the CDR3 is TGCGCCAGCAGCTTGGCCGGGACAGGGGTTTACGAGCAGTACTTC. As protein: CASSLAGTGVYEQYF.

Many counts were recorded for this clonotype. V usage is TRBV7-2 and J usage is TRBJ2-6; TRBD1 matches at 9 bases. Germline lookup yields CDR1 SGHTA and CDR2 FQGNSA. The CDR3 has 17 amino acids. The junction had 9 bases not matched to a gene; V was cut back by 5 bases and J by 4 bases. Written as DNA, the CDR3 is TGTGCCAGCAGCATCTACAGGGGGCTAGGAGGGGCCAACGTCCTGACTTTC. Translated, it gives CASSIYRGLGGANVLTF.

This clonotype was detected once. The chain uses TRBV9 and TRBJ2-6; D might be TRBD1 or TRBD2, each matching 5 bases. Germline CDR1 reads SGDLS; CDR2 reads YYNGEE. This CDR3 spans 15 amino acids. V was clipped by 4 bases and J by 2 bases, with 10 bases between them. The CDR3 region has the DNA TGTGCCAGCAGCCGCAGGGAGACTGGGGCCAACGTCCTGACTTTC. This encodes CASSRRETGANVLTF.

The V gene is TRBV14, the J gene TRBJ2-7; D is uncertain. TRBJ2-5 matches the DNA end more closely, so the J call is doubtful. The CDR3 is 14 amino acids. Germline V gene lookup returns CDR1 SGHDN and CDR2 FVKESK. The CDR3 loop is CASSQGYRAGTQYF. The CDR3 DNA sequence: TGTGCCAGCAGCCAAGGGTATCGTGCAGGGACCCAGTACTTC.

The chain recombines TRBV9 with TRBJ1-2; no clear D. The V and J ends lost 0 bases and 5 bases respectively, with 5 bases between them. Per the germline V gene, CDR1 is SGDLS and CDR2 is YYNGEE. The CDR3 spans 12 residues. The CDR3 DNA reads TGTGCCAGCAGCGTAGACGCGTATGGCTACACCTTC. Translation: CASSVDAYGYTF.

With respect to this clonotype: Since a much larger clone is just one base distant, this may be a read error. Written as DNA, the CDR3 is TGCAGCGTTGGAGAGTCAGACTACAGTGAGCAGTTCTTC. Its protein is CSVGESDYSEQFF. The chain combines TRBV29-1 with TRBJ2-1; D might be TRBD2 (5 bases). Germline V gene lookup returns CDR1 SQVTM and CDR2 ANQGSEA. CDR3 length: 13 residues.

This clonotype has a handful of counts. J is TRBJ2-2 and V is TRBV7-2; D gene uncertain. Trimming cost V 7 bases and J 0 bases, with 9 bases left between them. CDR1 is SGHTA and CDR2 is FQGNSA in the germline V gene. This CDR3 has 14 amino acids. This CDR3 is CASTRTTNTGELFF. The CDR3 DNA reads TGTGCCAGCACAAGGACCACGAACACCGGGGAGCTGTTTTTT.

The CDR3 loop is CASSLEGTGGFTGELFF. The CDR3 coding sequence is TGTGCCAGCAGTTTAGAAGGGACAGGGGGCTTCACCGGGGAGCTGTTTTTT. The V gene is TRBV28, the J gene TRBJ2-2; 12 bases line up with TRBD1. Germline V gives CDR1 MDHEN, CDR2 SYDVKM. The J segment lost 4 bases and the V segment lost 2 bases, leaving 5 bases of the junction unmatched. The CDR3 is 17 amino acids.

J is TRBJ2-5 and V is TRBV5-1, with a possible D match to TRBD2 (6 bases). The CDR3 consists of 16 residues. The germline gives CDR1 SGHRS, CDR2 YFSETQ. V dropped 4 bases and J dropped 2 bases, with 18 bases sitting between them. CDR3 DNA: TGCGCCAGCAGCGGAACGGGAGTCAGCGGGCAAGAGACCCAGTACTTC. Its protein product is CASSGTGVSGQETQYF.

The chain couples TRBV28 to TRBJ2-1; a possible D gene is TRBD1 (5 bases). Trimming removed 4 bases from V and 6 bases from J, with 13 bases in between. CDR3 length: 14 amino acids. Germline CDR1 is MDHEN and CDR2 is SYDVKM. The DNA of the CDR3 is TGTGCCAGCAGTTCCTACAGGTTAGCCAATGAGCAGTTCTTC. Translation: CASSSYRLANEQFF.

Turning to this clonotype: Mismatch with germline at one junction end may stem from a read error. The CDR3 nucleotides read TGCAGTGCTAGAGGGACGGTAGACTACGGCTACACCTTC. Translation gives CSARGTVDYGYTF. The genes are TRBV20-1 and TRBJ1-2; D not certain. Per the germline V gene, CDR1 is DFQATT and CDR2 is SNEGSKA (reference sequence). CDR3 length: 13 residues.

The V call is TRBV20-1, the J call TRBJ2-1; 15 bases agree with TRBD2. V was pared by 1 base and J by 5 bases, with 6 bases of the junction left unmatched. Germline V gene lookup returns CDR1 DFQATT and CDR2 SNEGSKA (reference sequence). This CDR3 spans 17 amino acids. CDR3 DNA sequence: TGCAGTGCTAGAGGGACTAGCGGGAGGGTTGGGGACAATGAGCAGTTCTTC. Its translation: CSARGTSGRVGDNEQFF.

The V call is TRBV28, the J call TRBJ2-1; TRBD1 matches 8 bases. Germline CDR1 reads MDHEN; CDR2 reads SYDVKM. Trimming cost V 8 bases and J 6 bases; bases outside gene matches: 21. This CDR3 comprises 18 residues. The DNA of the CDR3 is TGTGCCAGCTGCTGTTCCCCACCGACAGGGGTTCAACGCAATGAGCAGTTCTTC. It is translated as CASCCSPPTGVQRNEQFF.

The chain recombines TRBV10-2 with TRBJ2-7; D may match TRBD1 or TRBD2 (6 bases each). V lost 10 bases and J 6 bases, leaving 37 bases between the germline ends. This CDR3 has 19 amino acids. Germline V lookup: CDR1 WSHSY, CDR2 SAAADI. CDR3: CANIQGPRVGPAGRGEQYF. The CDR3 bases are TGCGCCAATATACAGGGTCCCAGAGTTGGACCCGCCGGGAGAGGCGAGCAGTACTTC.

The V and J genes are TRBV11-2 and TRBJ2-4, with 7 bases identical to TRBD1. In germline, CDR1 is SGHAT, CDR2 FQNNGV. The ends lost 4 bases at V and 0 bases at J; junction bases unmatched: 18. This CDR3 contains 20 residues. Here the CDR3 DNA reads TGTGCCAGCAGCTCCGAACCGGCGGCAGGGGGATTCTCAGCCAAAAACATTCAGTACTTC. Protein sequence: CASSSEPAAGGFSAKNIQYF.

The chain employs TRBV6-5 and TRBJ2-3; 7 bases align to TRBD2. The J segment lost 6 bases and the V segment lost 0 bases, leaving 6 bases of the junction unmatched. Germline CDR1 reads MNHEY; CDR2 reads SVGAGI. The CDR3 is 15 amino acids. In DNA form, the CDR3 reads TGTGCCAGCAGTTACTCGGGCGGGGAGGGGGATACGCAGTATTTT. It specifies CASSYSGGEGDTQYF.

This clonotype showed up just a few times. The chain is built from TRBV11-3 and TRBJ2-3; the D gene is possibly TRBD2 (6 bases). The CDR3 totals 16 residues. Germline CDR1 is SGHNT and CDR2 is YENEEA. Trimming pared 5 bases from V and 1 base from J, leaving 16 bases between. This chain's CDR3 is CASSQRGLQGTDTQYF. The CDR3 DNA sequence: TGTGCCAGCAGCCAAAGGGGACTTCAAGGCACAGATACGCAGTATTTT.